This T cell receptor beta chain stems from a study of blood T cell repertoires in COVID-19. In the study overall: Sites in the United States, Italy and Spain provided acute and convalescent COVID-19 samples. T cells, B-cell-depleted T cells, or PBMCs provided the cDNA or gDNA that served as material.

Seattle's enrolled individuals joined amid active infection and were then monitored longitudinally. In germline, CDR1 is GTSNPN, CDR2 SVGIG (reference sequence). The V gene end was trimmed by 6 bases and the J gene end by 6 bases; junction bases not matched to a gene: 7. This CDR3 region has 13 residues. As handled by the study authors: Amplification from reference gene primers served as the basis for estimated nucleated cell counts. Some clones are missing from TCRdb's copy, which holds only in-frame ones; the method was immunoSEQ multiplex PCR. The DNA was the basis for D and trimming; V, J and clone size are from that table. The profile covers about 200,000 clones, with about 93% appearing a single time and 0.6% to 0.9% taken by the ten largest.

The clonotype was recovered from a young man with COVID-19, enrolled during active disease. V and J are TRBV30 and TRBJ1-1; 10 bases line up with TRBD1. The sample was peripheral blood. In DNA form, the CDR3 reads TGTGCCTGCCGACAGGGGGCTTTTTCTGAAGCTTTCTTT. Translated: CACRQGAFSEAFF. Full variable domain (remainder filled in from reference TRBV30 and TRBJ1-1): SQTIHQWPATLVQPVGSPLSLECTVEGTSNPNLYWYRQAAGRGLQLLFYSVGIGQISSEVPQNLSASRPQDRQFILSSKKLLLSDSGFYLCACRQGAFSEAFFGQGTRLTVV.